This T cell receptor beta chain was identified in a study of blood T cell repertoires in COVID-19. In the study's own analysis: For nucleated cells, counts were estimated from reference gene primer amplification. Profiled with immunoSEQ multiplex PCR; TCRdb holds only in-frame clones, not every one. V and J calls and clone size are those listed in that table; D and trimming were worked out from the DNA. The sample contains around 70,000 clones, roughly 77% of which appear only once. The CDR3 runs to 12 residues. CDR1 KGHSH and CDR2 LQKENI come from the germline V gene. V was shortened by 6 bases and J by 8 bases, with 8 bases between the two germline ends.

This sequence originates from a human donor in a cohort sampled during active COVID-19. Sequencing input: peripheral blood. The V and J genes are TRBV18 and TRBJ1-6; a weak D match, TRBD1 (5 bases). DNA of the CDR3: TGTGCCAGCTCCCTCAGGGATTCACCCCTCCACTTT. This translates into CASSLRDSPLHF.